The present TCR beta chain was sequenced within a study of blood T cell repertoires in COVID-19. V dropped 3 bases and J dropped 3; count of bases not matched to a gene: 9. Germline V gene lookup returns CDR1 SGDLS and CDR2 YYNGEE. The CDR3 loop spans 15 amino acids. Method: immunoSEQ multiplex PCR; TCRdb's copy keeps in-frame clones and lacks some. The sample yields roughly 150,000 clones, 75% to 90% seen once. The chain joins TRBV9 to TRBJ2-7; 7 bases agree with TRBD1. The sequence came from a man between 60 and 75 years old with acute or convalescent COVID-19. Specimen: peripheral blood. In DNA form, the CDR3 reads TGTGCCAGCAGCGCACACTCGACAGGGTTCTACGAGCAGTACTTC. It codes for CASSAHSTGFYEQYF.